The sequence of this TCR beta chain was determined in a study of cytomegalovirus exposure and HLA in healthy donors. CDR3 length: 16 residues. Trimming took 3 bases from V and 6 from J; bases not matched to a gene: 5. The germline V gene has CDR1 SGHRS and CDR2 YFSETQ. Researchers ran the PCR with 60 Vbeta and 13 Jbeta primers. Generated by immunoSEQ multiplex PCR, the TCRdb table keeps only in-frame clones and is missing some. The sample contains hundreds of thousands of clones, around 80% of which appear only once. The sequence derives from a man in his thirties or forties in good health and CMV-seronegative. Sequencing was carried out using PBMCs. The V gene is TRBV5-1, the J gene TRBJ2-1; 14 nucleotides line up with TRBD2. CDR3 sequence: CASSSKTSGGANEQFF. CDR3 sequence (DNA): TGCGCCAGCAGCTCCAAGACTAGCGGGGGGGCCAATGAGCAGTTCTTC.